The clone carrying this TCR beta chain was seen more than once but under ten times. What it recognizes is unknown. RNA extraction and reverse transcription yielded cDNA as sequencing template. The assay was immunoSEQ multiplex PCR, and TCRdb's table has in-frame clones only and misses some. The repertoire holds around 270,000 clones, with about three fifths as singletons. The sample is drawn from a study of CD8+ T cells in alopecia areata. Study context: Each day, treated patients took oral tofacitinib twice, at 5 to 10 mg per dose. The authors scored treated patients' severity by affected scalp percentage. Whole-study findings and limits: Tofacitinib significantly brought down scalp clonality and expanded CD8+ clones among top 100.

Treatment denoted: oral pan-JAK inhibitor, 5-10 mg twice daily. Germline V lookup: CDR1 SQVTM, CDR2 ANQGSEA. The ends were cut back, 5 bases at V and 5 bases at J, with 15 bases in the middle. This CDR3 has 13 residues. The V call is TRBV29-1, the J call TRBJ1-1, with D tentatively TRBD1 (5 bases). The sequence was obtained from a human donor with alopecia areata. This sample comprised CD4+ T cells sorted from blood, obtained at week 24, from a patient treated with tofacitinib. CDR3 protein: CSVKQETETEAFF. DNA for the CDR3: TGCAGCGTTAAACAGGAAACTGAAACTGAAGCTTTCTTT.